This entry is about one T cell receptor beta chain. Its antigen is currently unknown. Germline loops: CDR1 PRHDT, CDR2 FYEKMQ (reference sequence). The CDR3 has 12 amino acids. The ends were cut back, 0 bases at V and 8 bases at J, with 7 bases in the middle. The source of the sample is a study of beta chain features in type 1 diabetes. Study-level points and caveats: In every one of the four CD4+ subsets, TCRB CDR3s were moderately but significantly shorter in Type 1 diabetes patients.

Expressed TCRB transcripts got sequenced, as all isolated RNA was reverse transcribed. Repertoires were generated with immunoSEQ multiplex PCR, while TCRdb's copy carries only in-frame clones and drops some. The sample has hundreds of thousands of clones; about 11% are singletons. The chain is built from TRBV13 and TRBJ1-2; D is unresolved. Material: naive CD4+ T cells from blood. This TCR derives from a man in his thirties or forties with type 1 diabetes. CDR3 DNA sequence: TGTGCCAGCAGCTTAGGGCAGGCGGGCTACACCTTC. This translates into CASSLGQAGYTF. Full variable domain (rest looked up from reference TRBV13 and TRBJ1-2): AAGVIQSPRHLIKEKRETATLKCYPIPRHDTVYWYQQGPGQDPQFLISFYEKMQSDKGSIPDRFSAQQFSDYHSELNMSSLELGDSALYFCASSLGQAGYTFGSGTRLTVV.